Below are 22 T cell receptor beta chains sequenced from a single sample in a study of graft-versus-host responses after intestinal transplantation. Profiled with immunoSEQ multiplex PCR; TCRdb holds only in-frame clones, not every one. The sample includes 130,000 to 150,000 clones, around 90% seen only once; the top ten take roughly 0.2%. These receptors' targets are unknown. The starting material was unstimulated CD4+ T cells sorted from spleen or lymph node cells, obtained before intestinal transplant. These receptors came from a human donor who received an intestinal transplant.

The V call is TRBV10-3, the J call TRBJ2-7; TRBD2 agrees at 10 bases. The CDR3 totals 15 residues. The germline V gene has CDR1 ENHRY and CDR2 SYGVKD. J gave up 0 bases and V 6 bases, and 5 bases lay outside the gene matches. The CDR3 bases are TGTGCCATCAGCCCCCTAGCGGGAGTCTCCTACGAGCAGTACTTC. It translates to CAISPLAGVSYEQYF.

J is TRBJ2-7 and V is TRBV15, with TRBD1 matching over 8 bases. From germline, CDR1 is LNHNV and CDR2 YYDKDF (reference sequence). The CDR3 spans 15 residues. The V gene end was trimmed by 1 base and the J gene end by 5 bases; junction bases not matched to a gene: 7. The CDR3 spells CATSRGGTGSHEQYF. The CDR3 DNA reads as TGTGCCACCAGCAGAGGAGGGACAGGATCCCACGAGCAGTACTTC.

This rearrangement joins TRBV11-2 to TRBJ1-1; D gene unclear. Germline CDR1 is SGHAT and CDR2 is FQNNGV. Trimming left V 5 bases short and J 2 bases short, with 12 bases between. The CDR3 totals 14 residues. The CDR3 nucleotides read TGTGCCAGCAGCATGGACGGGCTCAACACTGAAGCTTTCTTT. This codes for CASSMDGLNTEAFF.

CDR3 sequence: CAISEYPSRPLTEAFF. CDR3 sequence (DNA): TGTGCCATCAGTGAGTACCCATCGCGTCCTCTCACTGAAGCTTTCTTT. J is TRBJ1-1 and V is TRBV10-3; D uncertain. V dropped 1 base and J dropped 4 bases, with 16 bases sitting between them. The V gene's germline CDR1 is ENHRY and CDR2 SYGVKD. The CDR3 runs 16 residues.

This clone was picked up one time. J is TRBJ1-1 and V is TRBV9, with 7 nucleotides matching TRBD1. From germline, CDR1 is SGDLS and CDR2 YYNGEE. The V segment lost 4 bases and the J segment 7 bases; nucleotides outside the gene matches: 7. CDR3 length: 13 amino acids. The DNA of the CDR3 is TGTGCCAGCAGCCGTGGGACAGCTCGTGAAGCTTTCTTT. This translates into CASSRGTAREAFF.

In its sample, this clone was seen a few times. The V call is TRBV19, the J call TRBJ2-7; 10 bases match TRBD1. Germline lookup yields CDR1 LNHDA and CDR2 SQIVND (reference sequence). The CDR3 has 15 residues. The J segment lost 2 bases and the V segment lost 7 bases, leaving 8 bases of the junction unmatched. The CDR3 DNA reads as TGTGCCAGTATGACATCCGGGACAGGGGCCTACGAGCAGTACTTC. Protein sequence: CASMTSGTGAYEQYF.

V and J are TRBV5-1 and TRBJ2-7; 9 bases fit TRBD2. The CDR3 totals 15 residues. V lost 0 bases and J lost 5; bases outside the gene matches: 6. Germline V lookup: CDR1 SGHRS, CDR2 YFSETQ. Here the CDR3 reads CASSLVASGTNEQYF. The CDR3 nucleotides are TGCGCCAGCAGCTTGGTTGCTAGCGGGACTAACGAGCAGTACTTC.

The CDR3 sequence: CASVPPVAPYEQYF. The DNA for the CDR3 is TGCGCCAGCGTCCCCCCAGTAGCTCCCTACGAGCAGTACTTC. The chain employs TRBV10-1 and TRBJ2-7; D gene unclear. The germline CDR1 and CDR2 sequences are WNHNN and SYGVQD (reference sequence). This CDR3 comprises 14 residues. With 8 bases removed from V and 2 bases from J, the gap between germline ends came to 16 bases.

The chain employs TRBV15 and TRBJ2-7; D ambiguous. Germline loops: CDR1 LNHNV, CDR2 YYDKDF (reference sequence). V was shortened by 0 bases and J by 4 bases, with 7 bases between the two germline ends. This CDR3 is 13 amino acids long. The CDR3 here is CATSRDPVYEQYF. The CDR3 DNA sequence: TGTGCCACCAGCAGAGATCCGGTGTACGAGCAGTACTTC.

The rearrangement links TRBV10-3 to TRBJ2-3, with TRBD2 matching over 8 bases. The CDR3 runs 15 residues. The J segment lost 3 bases and the V segment lost 0 bases, leaving 2 bases of the junction unmatched. Per germline, CDR1 ENHRY and CDR2 SYGVKD. CDR3 region: CAISESSGRTDTQYF. The CDR3 region has the DNA TGTGCCATCAGTGAGTCCAGCGGGAGAACAGATACGCAGTATTTT.

This clone has more than one count but fewer than ten. The V gene is TRBV19, the J gene TRBJ2-1; D is possibly TRBD1 (5 bases). Germline-derived CDR1 and CDR2 are LNHDA and SQIVND (reference sequence). The CDR3 length is 14 residues. The V end lost 5 bases, the J end lost 9 bases, and 17 bases lay between the germline ends. The CDR3 loop reads CASSPMTWTSEQFF. In DNA form, the CDR3 reads TGTGCCAGTAGTCCCATGACATGGACAAGTGAGCAGTTCTTC. Full variable domain (outside the CDR3, taken from reference TRBV19 and TRBJ2-1): DGGITQSPKYLFRKEGQNVTLSCEQNLNHDAMYWYRQDPGQGLRLIYYSQIVNDFQKGDIAEGYSVSREKKESFPLTVTSAQKNPTAFYLCASSPMTWTSEQFFGPGTRLTVL.

This chain links TRBV30 with TRBJ2-5; 10 nucleotides line up with TRBD2. This CDR3 region has 14 residues. V lost 1 base to trimming and J lost 4 bases; unmatched junction nucleotides: 3. Per germline, CDR1 GTSNPN and CDR2 SVGIG (reference sequence). The CDR3 region is CAWSALAGVETQYF. The CDR3 nucleotides are TGTGCCTGGAGTGCTCTAGCGGGAGTAGAGACCCAGTACTTC.

The rearrangement joins TRBV7-2 to TRBJ2-7, with D uncertain. In germline, CDR1 is SGHTA, CDR2 FQGNSA. V was cut by 4 bases and J by 0 bases, with 10 bases left in between. This CDR3 has 14 residues. CDR3 DNA: TGTGCCAGCAGCTGGGAAGGGCCCTCCTACGAGCAGTACTTC. Encoded protein: CASSWEGPSYEQYF.

This sequence joins TRBV2 and TRBJ1-1, with no clear D. Germline V gene sequence: CDR1 SNHLY, CDR2 FYNNEI. The CDR3 runs 12 residues. V dropped 3 bases and J dropped 5 bases, with 7 bases sitting between them. CDR3 sequence: CASSEGYTEAFF. The CDR3 nucleotides read TGTGCCAGCAGTGAGGGGTATACTGAAGCTTTCTTT.

This clone was seen only once. The genes are TRBV15 and TRBJ2-5; tentatively, D is TRBD2 (7 bases). Germline CDR1 reads LNHNV; CDR2 reads YYDKDF (reference sequence). V was shortened by 5 bases and J by 1 base, with 14 bases between the two germline ends. CDR3 length: 15 amino acids. CDR3 residues: CATSRGGGIQETQYF. The CDR3 bases are TGTGCCACCAGCCGGGGAGGGGGAATCCAAGAGACCCAGTACTTC.

The chain has TRBV11-2 and TRBJ2-7; no definite D call. V lost 0 bases and J lost 3, with 9 bases in between. The V gene's germline CDR1 is SGHAT and CDR2 FQNNGV. This CDR3 comprises 14 residues. CDR3 sequence: CASSLDRANYEQYF. The CDR3 region has the DNA TGTGCCAGCAGCTTAGACCGGGCCAACTACGAGCAGTACTTC.

The chain recombines TRBV11-1 with TRBJ2-5; no clear D gene. CDR1 SGHAT and CDR2 FQDESV come from the germline V gene (reference sequence). V was clipped by 8 bases and J by 5 bases, with 18 bases between them. The CDR3 contains 14 residues. In DNA, the CDR3 is TGTGCCAGCGGCCTAATGCGGTCCGGGGAGACCCAGTACTTC. It specifies CASGLMRSGETQYF.

The chain couples TRBV6-1 to TRBJ1-1; TRBD1 matches 8 bases. The germline V gene has CDR1 MNHNS and CDR2 SASEGT. After removal of 4 bases from V and 3 bases from J, the junction contained 4 bases not matched to a gene. This CDR3 spans 14 amino acids. In DNA form, the CDR3 reads TGTGCCAGCAGTGCCGACAGGGGTTACACTGAAGCTTTCTTT. Its protein is CASSADRGYTEAFF.

The rearrangement uses TRBV27 and TRBJ2-7, with 9 bases matching TRBD1. V was clipped by 4 bases and J by 7 bases; unmatched bases: 8. The CDR3 has 14 residues. Germline V gene data show CDR1 as MNHEY and CDR2 as SMNVEV (reference sequence). The CDR3 protein is CASSSYRGPREQYF. DNA for the CDR3: TGTGCCAGCAGTTCCTACAGGGGGCCAAGAGAGCAGTACTTC.

This chain joins TRBV7-5 and TRBJ2-7; TRBD2, the table's D call, was not compared with the DNA. TRBV7-5 is a known pseudogene. The CDR3 totals 13 residues. DNA for the CDR3: TGTGCCAGCAGCTTATACGGACTAGACGAGCAGTACTTC. Residues: CASSLYGLDEQYF.

The chain carries TRBV7-6 and TRBJ2-7; D may be TRBD1 (5 bases). V was pared by 5 bases and J by 4 bases, with 12 bases between. Germline lookup yields CDR1 SGHVS and CDR2 FNYEAQ. The CDR3 length is 13 residues. The CDR3 is CASSGFREYEQYF. CDR3 nucleotide sequence: TGTGCCAGCAGCGGGTTCAGGGAATACGAGCAGTACTTC.

This chain connects TRBV19 to TRBJ2-3; tentative D call: TRBD2 (5 bases). Looked up from germline, CDR1 is LNHDA and CDR2 is SQIVND (reference sequence). The CDR3 covers 14 residues. Trimming stripped 5 bases from V and 3 bases from J, with 12 bases between. CDR3 DNA sequence: TGTGCCAGTAGTCCCCTGGGGAGAACAGATACGCAGTATTTT. Amino acid sequence: CASSPLGRTDTQYF.